This entry features one T cell receptor beta chain sequence. In the authors' workflow: Nucleated cell number was recorded as an estimate derived from reference gene primer amplification. Data came from immunoSEQ multiplex PCR; TCRdb stores just in-frame clones and leaves some out. V, J and clone size were drawn from that table, and D and trimming were deduced from the DNA. Here the sample spans tens of thousands of clones, 94% being singletons. These data originate in a study of blood T cell repertoires in COVID-19. Background on the study: Some COVID-19 samples were acute and others convalescent; all came from the United States, Italy and Spain. PBMCs, B-cell-depleted T cells, or T cells provided the cDNA or gDNA that made up the material.

The sequence was obtained from a human donor with active COVID-19. The donor label of this sample is uncertain. Sequenced sample: peripheral blood.

The CDR3 DNA reads as TGTGCCAGCAGCTTAGGCCTAGCTAGCGATGAGCAGTTCTTC. Protein product: CASSLGLASDEQFF. The rearrangement uses TRBV7-2 and TRBJ2-1; D is possibly TRBD2 (6 bases). CDR1 is SGHTA, CDR2 FQGNSA, per germline. V lost 1 base and J lost 8, with 12 bases in between. This CDR3 is 14 amino acids long.